These 24 T cell receptor beta chains were sequenced from one sample in a study of brain T cells in children with intractable seizures. The protocol was immunoSEQ multiplex PCR, while the TCRdb copy is restricted to in-frame clones and leaves out a portion. Of 340,000 or so clones in the sample, 93% were seen once. Regarding time point: blood from clinic visit 5 months post-surgery; TSC patient then seizure free. Sequenced material: peripheral blood, taken more than 4 months after surgery. These receptors all stem from a boy younger than two with tuberous sclerosis and intractable seizures.

This sequence joins TRBV19 and TRBJ2-1; D not resolved. The CDR3 is 13 amino acids. The V and J ends lost 4 bases and 7 bases respectively, with 11 bases between them. Per the germline V gene, CDR1 is LNHDA and CDR2 is SQIVND (reference sequence). In nucleotides, the CDR3 is TGTGCCAGTAGTAACTATGAATCTAATGAGCAGTTCTTC. Protein: CASSNYESNEQFF.

V is TRBV7-2 and J is TRBJ1-1; 7 bases are shared with TRBD1. The CDR3 is 14 amino acids. The ends lost 5 bases at V and 1 base at J; junction bases unmatched: 4. Germline CDR1 is SGHTA and CDR2 is FQGNSA. The CDR3 nucleotides are TGTGCCAGCAGCACCGGGACAGAGAACACTGAAGCTTTCTTT. It encodes CASSTGTENTEAFF. Filled out from reference TRBV7-2 and TRBJ1-1, the complete variable domain reads GAGVSQSPSNKVTEKGKDVELRCDPISGHTALYWYRQSLGQGLEFLIYFQGNSAPDKSGLPSDRFSAERTGGSVSTLTIQRTQQEDSAVYLCASSTGTENTEAFFGQGTRLTVV.

This chain joins TRBV4-1 and TRBJ2-1, with D perhaps matching TRBD2 (5 bases). The V end lost 3 bases, the J end lost 0 bases, and 18 bases lay between the germline ends. Germline CDR1 and CDR2: MGHRA and YSYEKL. This CDR3 is built from 18 residues. The CDR3 bases are TGCGCCAGCAGCCAGCCTCTCGGACGGGGAGACTCCTACAATGAGCAGTTCTTC. It codes for CASSQPLGRGDSYNEQFF.

The chain joins TRBV5-1 to TRBJ2-2; D is unresolved. Between the trimmed V and J ends, which lost 0 bases and 2 bases, there was a span of 8 bases. The CDR3 is 15 residues long. Looked up from germline, CDR1 is SGHRS and CDR2 is YFSETQ. CDR3: CASSLAQLNTGELFF. Here the CDR3 DNA reads TGCGCCAGCAGCTTGGCCCAGCTAAACACCGGGGAGCTGTTTTTT.

This sequence joins TRBV11-3 and TRBJ1-3; 9 positions agree with TRBD1. The CDR3 covers 15 residues. Germline trimming cut 3 bases from V and 6 bases from J; bases unmatched to any gene: 6. CDR1 SGHNT and CDR2 YENEEA come from the germline V gene. The CDR3 coding sequence is TGTGCCAGCAGCTTGGGGACAGGGATAGAAAACACCATATATTTT. Amino acids: CASSLGTGIENTIYF.

J is TRBJ1-5 and V is TRBV19, with unresolved D. Trimming left V 7 bases short and J 0 bases short, with 13 bases between. The CDR3 length is 15 residues. Germline lookup yields CDR1 LNHDA and CDR2 SQIVND (reference sequence). The DNA of the CDR3 is TGTGCCAGTACCCCCTACAGTCATAGCAATCAGCCCCAGCATTTT. It specifies CASTPYSHSNQPQHF.

Notes on this clone: The same CDR3 also results from other DNA sequences found in this sample. The rearrangement joins TRBV5-1 to TRBJ2-2, with D possibly TRBD1 on 6 matching bases. The CDR3 runs 15 residues. Germline V CDR1 and CDR2: SGHRS, YFSETQ. Trimming removed 3 bases from V and 2 bases from J, with 11 bases in between. CDR3 DNA: TGCGCCAGCAGCTCATGGGACACCAACACCGGGGAGCTGTTTTTT. It yields the protein CASSSWDTNTGELFF.

V is TRBV4-2 and J is TRBJ2-3; 9 bases agree with TRBD2. This CDR3 is 17 amino acids long. The V and J ends lost 1 base and 0 bases, in that order; junction bases with no gene match: 5. The germline gives CDR1 LGHNA, CDR2 YNFKEQ. CDR3 nucleotide sequence: TGTGCCAGCAGCCAAGGAAATCTAGCGGGGAGCACAGATACGCAGTATTTT. Its protein is CASSQGNLAGSTDTQYF.

The chain recombines TRBV7-9 with TRBJ2-7; 12 bases map to TRBD1. The CDR3 extends over 16 amino acids. V dropped 1 base and J dropped 5; count of bases not matched to a gene: 6. Germline V gene sequence: CDR1 SEHNR, CDR2 FQNEAQ (reference sequence). The CDR3 loop reads CASSLVSGTGGHEQYF. CDR3 DNA: TGTGCCAGCAGCTTAGTATCCGGGACAGGGGGCCACGAGCAGTACTTC.

As concerns this clone: Other nucleotide sequences in the sample specify the same CDR3. The V call is TRBV28, the J call TRBJ2-7; D is unclear. The germline V gene has CDR1 MDHEN and CDR2 SYDVKM. Trimming left V 2 bases short and J 0 bases short, with 2 bases between. CDR3 length equals 12 residues. The CDR3 reads CASSLLSYEQYF. In DNA form, the CDR3 reads TGTGCCAGCAGTTTACTCTCCTACGAGCAGTACTTC. Filled out from reference TRBV28 and TRBJ2-7, the complete variable domain reads DVKVTQSSRYLVKRTGEKVFLECVQDMDHENMFWYRQDPGLGLRLIYFSYDVKMKEKGDIPEGYSVSREKKERFSLILESASTNQTSMYLCASSLLSYEQYFGPGTRLTVT.

J is TRBJ2-1 and V is TRBV9, with D perhaps matching TRBD2 (6 bases). This CDR3 region has 12 residues. The germline gives CDR1 SGDLS, CDR2 YYNGEE. The V end was cut by 3 bases, the J end by 8 bases, with 9 bases between. The CDR3 spells CASSGSGHEQFF. The CDR3 coding sequence is TGTGCCAGCAGCGGAAGCGGGCATGAGCAGTTCTTC.

The chain carries TRBV3-1 (or the pseudogene TRBV3-2) and TRBJ2-5; D possibly uses TRBD1 or TRBD2 (5 bases each). V lost 0 bases and J lost 6, with 23 bases in between. Per the germline V gene, CDR1 is LGHDT and CDR2 is YNNKEL (reference sequence). CDR3 size: 18 residues. The CDR3 here is CASSQDGGGGPIRKTQYF. In nucleotides, the CDR3 is TGTGCCAGCAGCCAAGATGGGGGTGGGGGACCCATTAGGAAGACCCAGTACTTC.

This chain links TRBV30 with TRBJ1-3; weak D call: TRBD1 (6 bases). The V gene lost 5 bases and the J gene lost 4 bases, with 15 bases spanning the gap. CDR3 length: 14 amino acids. CDR1 GTSNPN and CDR2 SVGIG come from the germline V gene (reference sequence). The CDR3 region is CAWDEGGFGNTIYF. CDR3 bases: TGTGCCTGGGATGAAGGGGGTTTCGGAAACACCATATATTTT.

CDR3 sequence reads: CASSSLGLTETQYF. CDR3 nucleotide sequence: TGTGCCAGCAGCTCCCTCGGGCTGACAGAGACCCAGTACTTC. The chain carries TRBV7-9 and TRBJ2-5; no firm D call. V lost 4 bases and J 4 bases, leaving 13 bases between the germline ends. The length of the CDR3 is 14 residues. Germline loops: CDR1 SEHNR, CDR2 FQNEAQ (reference sequence).

The gene calls are TRBV24-1 and TRBJ2-2; no definite D call. The V end lost 5 bases, the J end lost 6 bases, and 9 bases lay between the germline ends. CDR1 is KGHDR, CDR2 SFDVKD, per germline. CDR3 length equals 13 residues. The CDR3 region has the DNA TGTGCCACCAGTGGGGATAGCCCCGGGGAGCTGTTTTTT. Its translation: CATSGDSPGELFF.

The chain carries TRBV19 and TRBJ1-5; possibly TRBD1 for D (5 bases). The V gene's germline CDR1 is LNHDA and CDR2 SQIVND (reference sequence). Trimming took off 3 bases at V and 3 bases at J, with 12 bases between the two ends. This CDR3 region has 15 residues. This CDR3 is CASSILGRNNQPQHF. In nucleotides, the CDR3 is TGTGCCAGTAGTATTTTGGGGCGGAACAATCAGCCCCAGCATTTT.

J is TRBJ2-3 and V is TRBV7-2; D possibly corresponds to TRBD2 (7 bases). Trimming cost V 1 base and J 1 base, with 12 bases left between them. Per the germline V gene, CDR1 is SGHTA and CDR2 is FQGNSA. The CDR3 is 16 amino acids. The CDR3 sequence: CASSLVPGGRTDTQYF. Written as DNA, the CDR3 is TGTGCCAGCAGCTTAGTTCCCGGGGGGCGCACAGATACGCAGTATTTT.

The V call is TRBV9, the J call TRBJ2-1; tentatively, D is TRBD1 or TRBD2 (5 bases each). The CDR3 length is 15 residues. Germline assignment: CDR1 SGDLS and CDR2 YYNGEE. Trimming left V 3 bases short and J 1 base short, with 11 bases between. The CDR3 DNA is TGTGCCAGCAGCGAGGGGTGGGGGTCCTACAATGAGCAGTTCTTC. It yields the protein CASSEGWGSYNEQFF.

The rearrangement uses TRBV27 and TRBJ1-4; 7 bases agree with TRBD1. This CDR3 is 14 amino acids long. Germline V CDR1 and CDR2: MNHEY, SMNVEV (reference sequence). J was trimmed by 7 bases and V by 7 bases; bases with no gene match: 9. CDR3 nucleotide sequence: TGTGCCAGCAAACGACAGGGTGCAGGTGAAAAACTGTTTTTT. This sequence encodes CASKRQGAGEKLFF.

The chain joins TRBV4-1 to TRBJ1-3; D perhaps matches TRBD1 (5 bases). The CDR3 totals 15 residues. V was cut by 1 base and J by 5 bases, with 12 bases left in between. Per the germline V gene, CDR1 is MGHRA and CDR2 is YSYEKL. In nucleotides, the CDR3 is TGCGCCAGCAGCCAAGGGGACCGTTCGAGAAACACCATATATTTT. Translation gives CASSQGDRSRNTIYF.

The table lists this clone with a count of one. DNA for the CDR3: TGCGCCAGCAGCTTGCAACAGGGGACAGGGGGCGAGCAGTACTTC. This translates into CASSLQQGTGGEQYF. The rearrangement links TRBV5-1 to TRBJ2-7; TRBD1 matches at 11 bases. This CDR3 contains 15 residues. V gave up 1 base and J gave up 6 bases; unmatched junction bases: 6. Germline V gene lookup returns CDR1 SGHRS and CDR2 YFSETQ.

The rearrangement joins TRBV5-1 to TRBJ2-6, with no clear D. Germline V gene sequence: CDR1 SGHRS, CDR2 YFSETQ. The CDR3 loop spans 16 amino acids. The ends were cut back, 2 bases at V and 0 bases at J, with 9 bases in the middle. The CDR3 DNA is TGCGCCAGCAGCTTCAACACATACTCTGGGGCCAACGTCCTGACTTTC. The encoded protein is CASSFNTYSGANVLTF.

The rearrangement links TRBV28 to TRBJ2-7; 10 positions match TRBD1. This CDR3 is 15 amino acids long. Unmatched junction bases numbered 10, after V lost 6 bases and J lost 5 bases. Germline V gives CDR1 MDHEN, CDR2 SYDVKM. CDR3 residues: CASRGPGQGSHEQYF. CDR3 sequence (DNA): TGTGCCAGCAGGGGACCGGGACAGGGGTCCCACGAGCAGTACTTC.

The chain joins TRBV5-1 to TRBJ1-4; TRBD1 agrees at 9 bases. Trimming cost V 5 bases and J 7 bases; bases outside gene matches: 9. The CDR3 sequence is 15 residues long. CDR1 is SGHRS and CDR2 is YFSETQ in the germline V gene. The CDR3: CASRYQPGQGEKLFF. The CDR3 coding sequence is TGCGCCAGCAGATATCAACCGGGACAGGGTGAAAAACTGTTTTTT.